Given below is one TCR beta chain in context. Its cognate antigen is unknown. TCRdb reprocessed the 5' RACE reads and keeps a single row for each CDR3 protein, giving no DNA. The table for this sample gives 400,000 to 500,000 distinct CDR3 sequences. This sample is part of a study of T cells expressing NK-cell markers. For the study at large: Sorted T-cell subsets CD3+CD56+NKG2C+, CD3+CD56+NKG2C- and CD3+CD56-NKG2C+ were TCR beta-sequenced.

Study outcomes and limitations: Topping the CD3+CD56-NKG2C+ fraction as well were these clonotypes, in a handful of donors. Over 5 donors had dominant NKG2C+ clonotypes that comprised about 1.0-7.0% of their CD8+ T cells.

This CDR3 spans 16 amino acids. Germline values: CDR1 SGHVS, CDR2 FQNEAQ. The sequenced material came from blood T cells: a sorted CD56 or NKG2C T cell subset, CD4+ or CD8+ T cells, or bulk PBMC T cells (not recorded which). The chain carries TRBV7-8 and TRBJ2-5; TCRdb designates TRBD2, a call that cannot be tested without DNA. This TCR was recovered from a woman between 18 and 75 years old in good health. CDR3 in amino acids: CASSFGLGAGQETQYF.